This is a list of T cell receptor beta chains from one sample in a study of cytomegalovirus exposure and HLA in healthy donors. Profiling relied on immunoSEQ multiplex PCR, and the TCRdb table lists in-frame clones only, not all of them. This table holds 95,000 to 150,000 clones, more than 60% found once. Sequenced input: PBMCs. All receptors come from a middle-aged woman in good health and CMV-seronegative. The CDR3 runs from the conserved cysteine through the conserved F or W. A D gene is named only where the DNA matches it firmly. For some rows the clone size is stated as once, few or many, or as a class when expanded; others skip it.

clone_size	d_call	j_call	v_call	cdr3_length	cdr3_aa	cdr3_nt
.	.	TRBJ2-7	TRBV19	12	CASRGKDGEQYF	TGTGCCAGTCGAGGGAAGGATGGCGAGCAGTACTTC
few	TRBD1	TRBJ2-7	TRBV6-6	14	CASSWDRGQSQQYF	TGTGCCAGCAGTTGGGACAGGGGGCAGAGCCAGCAGTACTTC
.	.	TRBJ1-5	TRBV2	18	CVFEVATESTYSNQPQHF	TGTGTCTTCGAGGTTGCGACGGAATCAACCTATAGCAATCAGCCCCAGCATTTT
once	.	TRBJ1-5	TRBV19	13	CASKGQSNQPQHF	TGTGCCAGTAAAGGACAGAGCAATCAGCCCCAGCATTTT
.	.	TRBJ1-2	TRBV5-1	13	CASSSSDIYGYTF	TGCGCCAGCAGCTCCTCCGACATCTATGGCTACACCTTC
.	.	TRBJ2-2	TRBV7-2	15	CASSPRGGSTGELFF	TGTGCCAGCAGTCCGAGAGGCGGAAGCACCGGGGAGCTGTTTTTT
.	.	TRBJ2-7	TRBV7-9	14	CASSLKKLPYEQYF	TGTGCCAGCAGCTTAAAGAAACTTCCGTACGAGCAGTACTTC
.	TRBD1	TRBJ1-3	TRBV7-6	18	CASSLQLRTGGSGNTIYF	TGTGCCAGCAGCCTACAACTAAGGACAGGGGGTAGTGGAAACACCATATATTTT
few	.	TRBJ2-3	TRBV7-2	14	CASSGGALTGTQYF	TGTGCCAGCAGCGGGGGGGCCCTCACGGGTACGCAGTATTTT
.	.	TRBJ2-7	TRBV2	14	CASSEATVTYEQYF	TGTGCCAGCAGTGAAGCGACAGTTACCTACGAGCAGTACTTC
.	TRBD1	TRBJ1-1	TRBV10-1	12	CARRQGNTEAFF	TGCGCCAGACGACAGGGAAACACTGAAGCTTTCTTT
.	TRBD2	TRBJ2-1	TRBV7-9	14	CASSLAAGEGEQFF	TGTGCCAGCAGCTTAGCGGCGGGGGAGGGCGAGCAGTTCTTC
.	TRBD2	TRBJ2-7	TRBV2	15	CASRPTSGGSYEQYF	TGTGCCAGCAGGCCTACTAGCGGGGGGAGCTACGAGCAGTACTTC
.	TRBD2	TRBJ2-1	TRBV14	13	CASSPRLAGEQFF	TGTGCCAGCAGCCCCAGACTAGCGGGGGAACAGTTCTTC
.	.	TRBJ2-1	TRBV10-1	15	CASPEPRGIRNEQFF	TGTGCCAGCCCCGAACCGAGGGGGATAAGAAATGAGCAGTTCTTC
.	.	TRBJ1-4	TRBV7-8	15	CASSLGAGGGEKLFF	TGTGCCAGCAGCTTAGGTGCTGGGGGCGGTGAAAAACTGTTTTTT